The rows below give T cell receptor beta chains drawn from one sample of a study of CD8+CD57+ T cells in acquired aplastic anemia. Each CDR3 protein is one row after TCRdb ran MiXCR on the reads. This table holds some 200,000 distinct CDR3 sequences, 61% found once. The sequenced sample was sorted CD4+, CD8+, or CD8+CD57+ T cells (not recorded which) from PBMCs. These receptors originate from a human donor in good health. The CDR3 runs from the conserved cysteine through the conserved F or W. A D gene is named only where the DNA matches it firmly. Only some rows state a clone size, as once, few, many or a class for expanded clones.

cdr3_length: 13
v_call: TRBV20-1
j_call: TRBJ2-3
d_call: .
clone_size: .
cdr3_nt: TGCAGTGCTAGAGACCTAGTCACAGATACGCAGTATTTT
cdr3_aa: CSARDLVTDTQYF

cdr3_length: 15
v_call: TRBV5-1
j_call: TRBJ2-1
d_call: TRBD2
clone_size: many
cdr3_nt: TGCGCCAGCAGCTTCTCGACTAGCGGGGGAAATGAGCAGTTCTTC
cdr3_aa: CASSFSTSGGNEQFF

cdr3_length: 16
v_call: TRBV29-1
j_call: TRBJ2-1
d_call: TRBD1
clone_size: few
cdr3_nt: TGCAGCGTTGAAGCTCCCTTCCGGGACAGGGGGCGCGGGCAGTTCTTC
cdr3_aa: CSVEAPFRDRGRGQFF

cdr3_length: 14
v_call: TRBV10-3
j_call: TRBJ2-3
d_call: .
clone_size: .
cdr3_nt: TGTGCCAGTACTAGCCGATCTAGCACAGATACGCAGTATTTT
cdr3_aa: CASTSRSSTDTQYF

cdr3_length: 15
v_call: TRBV5-1
j_call: TRBJ2-3
d_call: .
clone_size: .
cdr3_nt: TGCGCCAGCAGCTTGGCCTTGTTTGGCACAGATACGCAGTATTTT
cdr3_aa: CASSLALFGTDTQYF

cdr3_length: 15
v_call: TRBV7-9
j_call: TRBJ1-5
d_call: .
clone_size: .
cdr3_nt: TGTGCCAGCAGCGCTCCAGGGGATGGGAATCAGCCCCAGCATTTT
cdr3_aa: CASSAPGDGNQPQHF

cdr3_length: 12
v_call: TRBV6-2/TRBV6-3
j_call: TRBJ1-4
d_call: .
clone_size: many
cdr3_nt: TGTGCCACAAGTCCGGTTAATGAAAAACTGTTTTTT
cdr3_aa: CATSPVNEKLFF

cdr3_length: 14
v_call: TRBV9
j_call: TRBJ2-1
d_call: TRBD1
clone_size: once
cdr3_nt: TGTGCCAGCAGCGCCGGGACAGGGGCCCCTCCGGGGCTCTTC
cdr3_aa: CASSAGTGAPPGLF

cdr3_length: 15
v_call: TRBV14
j_call: TRBJ2-7
d_call: .
clone_size: many
cdr3_nt: TGTGCCAGCAGCCAAGAACAGGGCTTCTCCTACGAGCAGTACTTC
cdr3_aa: CASSQEQGFSYEQYF

cdr3_length: 13
v_call: TRBV19
j_call: TRBJ2-1
d_call: TRBD2
clone_size: many
cdr3_nt: TGTGCCGTAGCGGGAGTGGGATACAATGAGCAGTTCTTC
cdr3_aa: CAVAGVGYNEQFF

cdr3_length: 14
v_call: TRBV9
j_call: TRBJ1-4
d_call: .
clone_size: many
cdr3_nt: TGTGCCAGCAGCCTGGTTGGGGGTTCTGAAAAACTGTTTTTT
cdr3_aa: CASSLVGGSEKLFF